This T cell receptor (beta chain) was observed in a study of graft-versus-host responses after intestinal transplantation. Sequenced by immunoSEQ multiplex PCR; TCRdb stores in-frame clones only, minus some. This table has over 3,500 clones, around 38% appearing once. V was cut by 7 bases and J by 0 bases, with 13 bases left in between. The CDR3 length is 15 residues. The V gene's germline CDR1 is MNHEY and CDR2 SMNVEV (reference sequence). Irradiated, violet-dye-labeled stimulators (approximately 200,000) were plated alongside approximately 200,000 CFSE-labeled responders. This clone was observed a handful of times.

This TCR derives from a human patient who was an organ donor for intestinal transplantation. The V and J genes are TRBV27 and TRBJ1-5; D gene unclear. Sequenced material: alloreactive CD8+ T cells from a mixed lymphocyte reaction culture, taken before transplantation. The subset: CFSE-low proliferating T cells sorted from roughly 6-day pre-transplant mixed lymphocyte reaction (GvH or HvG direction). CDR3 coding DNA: TGTGCCAGCACATCCTGGCCTTATAGCAATCAGCCCCAGCATTTT. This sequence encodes CASTSWPYSNQPQHF.